A single sample gave rise to the 30 T cell receptor beta chains below, sequenced in a study of PD-L1 blockade in urothelial cancer. This table comes from immunoSEQ multiplex PCR, and its TCRdb copy is limited to in-frame clones, with some not included. Found here are around 25,000 clones, 70% to 90% of them singletons; the top ten hold approximately 2.8%. The sample in question was PBMCs, obtained around atezolizumab (anti-PD-L1) treatment. The receptors were sampled from a man aged 45-60 years with urothelial cancer.

The chain uses TRBV28 and TRBJ2-7, with D possibly matching TRBD1 (6 bases). The V end was cut by 5 bases, the J end by 3 bases, with 8 bases between. CDR3 size: 12 residues. Germline V gene sequence: CDR1 MDHEN, CDR2 SYDVKM. CDR3 sequence: CASSRQVYEQYF. In DNA form, the CDR3 reads TGTGCCAGCAGTAGACAGGTCTACGAGCAGTACTTC.

This chain links TRBV6-5 with TRBJ2-7; D not certain. This CDR3 has 11 residues. Trimming shortened V by 0 bases and J by 7 bases, and 4 bases separated the two germline ends. Per the germline V gene, CDR1 is MNHEY and CDR2 is SVGAGI. The CDR3 is CASSYSQEQYF. Written as DNA, the CDR3 is TGTGCCAGCAGTTACTCCCAGGAGCAGTACTTC.

The chain recombines TRBV5-4 with TRBJ2-7; 9 nucleotides agree with TRBD2. From germline, CDR1 is SGHNT and CDR2 YYREEE (reference sequence). The CDR3 has 15 residues. With V trimmed by 4 bases and J by 9 bases, 14 bases remained unmatched. The CDR3 DNA reads as TGTGCCAGCAGCGCGGGACTAGCTCGGGGGTCGCTGCAGTACTTC. Amino acids: CASSAGLARGSLQYF.

The chain recombines TRBV9 with TRBJ2-3; 10 bases line up with TRBD1. CDR1 is SGDLS, CDR2 YYNGEE, per germline. V was pared by 3 bases and J by 5 bases, with 6 bases of the junction left unmatched. The CDR3 has 15 residues. As DNA, the CDR3 is TGTGCCAGCAGCGGGCGGGACAGGGGTAGAGATACGCAGTATTTT. Residues: CASSGRDRGRDTQYF.

The chain has TRBV7-9 and TRBJ1-5, with 12 positions matching TRBD1. Trimming cost V 5 bases and J 0 bases; bases outside gene matches: 8. The CDR3 runs to 18 residues. Germline CDR1 and CDR2: SEHNR and FQNEAQ (reference sequence). CDR3 sequence: CASSPGTGGVHSNQPQHF. In nucleotides, the CDR3 is TGTGCCAGCAGCCCCGGGACAGGGGGCGTTCATAGCAATCAGCCCCAGCATTTT.

This chain uses TRBV7-8 with TRBJ2-7; TRBD2 matches 12 bases. The V segment lost 6 bases and the J segment 2 bases; nucleotides outside the gene matches: 5. The CDR3 has 15 amino acids. Germline V gene sequence: CDR1 SGHVS, CDR2 FQNEAQ. In nucleotides, the CDR3 is TGTGCCAGCAGTTTCGGACTAGCGGGGCCCTACGAGCAGTACTTC. It is translated as CASSFGLAGPYEQYF.

V usage is TRBV5-1 and J usage is TRBJ1-3; 7 bases match TRBD1. Germline V gene data show CDR1 as SGHRS and CDR2 as YFSETQ. The CDR3 extends over 17 amino acids. With 0 bases clipped from V and 2 bases from J, the junction kept 8 bases outside the gene matches. The CDR3, as DNA: TGCGCCAGCAGCTTGGATGCCCAGGGGGGCCCTGGAAACACCATATATTTT. Translated: CASSLDAQGGPGNTIYF.

CDR3 coding DNA: TGTGCCAGCAGTATAAGGGGCTTTAATGAAAAACTGTTTTTT. It codes for CASSIRGFNEKLFF. The rearrangement uses TRBV6-5 and TRBJ1-4; a possible D gene is TRBD1 (5 bases). This CDR3 spans 14 amino acids. V was shortened by 5 bases and J by 4 bases, with 11 bases between the two germline ends. Germline V gene lookup returns CDR1 MNHEY and CDR2 SVGAGI.

The J gene is TRBJ1-3, the V gene TRBV9; 7 bases are a match to TRBD1. Germline assignment: CDR1 SGDLS and CDR2 YYNGEE. V shed 0 bases, J shed 3 bases, and the junction held 3 bases outside the gene matches. This CDR3 region has 15 residues. This chain's CDR3 is CASSVAPGGGNTIYF. The CDR3 nucleotides are TGTGCCAGCAGCGTAGCGCCAGGGGGTGGAAACACCATATATTTT.

This rearrangement joins TRBV5-1 to TRBJ2-1; 9 bases fit TRBD2. The CDR3 is 13 amino acids. V gave up 3 bases and J gave up 6 bases; unmatched junction bases: 1. The germline gives CDR1 SGHRS, CDR2 YFSETQ. The CDR3 protein is CASSSGLANEQFF. In nucleotides, the CDR3 is TGCGCCAGCAGCTCGGGACTAGCCAATGAGCAGTTCTTC.

The chain couples TRBV7-9 to TRBJ2-3, with TRBD1 matching over 7 bases. V shed 2 bases, J shed 1 base, and the junction held 3 bases outside the gene matches. This CDR3 region has 15 residues. Germline V gene lookup returns CDR1 SEHNR and CDR2 FQNEAQ (reference sequence). CDR3 amino acids: CASSLRQGGTDTQYF. The CDR3 region has the DNA TGTGCCAGCAGCTTAAGACAGGGAGGCACAGATACGCAGTATTTT. The whole variable domain, remainder taken from reference TRBV7-9 and TRBJ2-3, is DTGVSQNPRHKITKRGQNVTFRCDPISEHNRLYWYRQTLGQGPEFLTYFQNEAQLEKSRLLSDRFSAERPKGSFSTLEIQRTEQGDSAMYLCASSLRQGGTDTQYFGPGTRLTVL.

This chain joins TRBV6-1 and TRBJ2-7; D is possibly TRBD1 (5 bases). In germline, CDR1 is MNHNS, CDR2 SASEGT. Trimming took 7 bases from V and 2 from J, leaving 15 bases between them. The CDR3 has 14 residues. The CDR3 region is CASTRTAGTYEQYF. The CDR3 bases are TGTGCCAGCACCAGAACCGCAGGGACCTACGAGCAGTACTTC.

This chain connects TRBV4-1 to TRBJ2-7; D possibly corresponds to TRBD1 (5 bases). CDR1 is MGHRA and CDR2 is YSYEKL in the germline V gene. The CDR3 has 17 amino acids. The V and J ends lost 4 bases and 3 bases respectively, with 22 bases between them. The CDR3 DNA follows: TGCGCCAGCAGCCCCTCAAGTGTGACAGCGTTCGTCTACGAGCAGTACTTC. Its translation: CASSPSSVTAFVYEQYF.

This chain uses TRBV7-2 with TRBJ1-1, with 10 bases aligning to TRBD1. CDR3 length: 13 amino acids. V dropped 9 bases and J dropped 5; count of bases not matched to a gene: 6. Germline lookup yields CDR1 SGHTA and CDR2 FQGNSA. The CDR3 loop reads CARARDRGTEAFF. Written as DNA, the CDR3 is TGTGCCAGGGCCCGGGACAGGGGAACTGAAGCTTTCTTT. The variable domain in full, completed from reference TRBV7-2 and TRBJ1-1, reads GAGVSQSPSNKVTEKGKDVELRCDPISGHTALYWYRQSLGQGLEFLIYFQGNSAPDKSGLPSDRFSAERTGGSVSTLTIQRTQQEDSAVYLCARARDRGTEAFFGQGTRLTVV.

The chain couples TRBV28 to TRBJ1-5; 10 nucleotides match TRBD1. Per germline, CDR1 MDHEN and CDR2 SYDVKM. J lost 3 bases, V lost 6 bases, and 8 bases had no gene match. The CDR3 extends over 16 amino acids. This CDR3 is CASRPWGQGYNQPQHF. The CDR3 nucleotides are TGTGCCAGCAGGCCCTGGGGACAGGGGTACAATCAGCCCCAGCATTTT.

The chain recombines TRBV9 with TRBJ2-4, with D perhaps matching TRBD2 (5 bases). The germline V gene has CDR1 SGDLS and CDR2 YYNGEE. V was trimmed by 4 bases and J by 7 bases, leaving 12 bases between them. The CDR3 covers 13 residues. CDR3 DNA sequence: TGTGCCAGCAGCCCCGGAGGTGGGAACATTCAGTACTTC. It codes for CASSPGGGNIQYF.

V usage is TRBV25-1 and J usage is TRBJ2-7, with 8 bases identical to TRBD1. Germline CDR1 reads MGHDK; CDR2 reads SYGVNS. The CDR3 consists of 13 residues. Germline trimming cut 5 bases from V and 2 bases from J; bases unmatched to any gene: 2. In DNA, the CDR3 is TGTGCCAGCAGTCACAGGGGGGCCTACGAGCAGTACTTC. Its translation is CASSHRGAYEQYF.

V gene TRBV12-5 combines with J gene TRBJ2-5; 8 nucleotides match TRBD1. V shed 1 base, J shed 4 bases, and the junction held 17 bases outside the gene matches. The CDR3 has 19 amino acids. Germline V CDR1 and CDR2: LGHNT, FRNRAP. The CDR3 nucleotides read TGTGCTAGTGGTTTGGGAAAGGGGACAGGATTCGATAGTCGAGAGACCCAGTACTTC. It is translated as CASGLGKGTGFDSRETQYF.

This clone was seen a single time. This sequence joins TRBV29-1 and TRBJ2-3, with 12 bases aligning to TRBD2. Germline V gives CDR1 SQVTM, CDR2 ANQGSEA. CDR3 length: 17 amino acids. V trimming: 0 bases; J trimming: 6 bases; junction bases outside the gene matches: 10. The CDR3 nucleotides are TGCAGCGTTGAAGATAGTCTAGCGGGAGGGTTAGGGGATACGCAGTATTTT. Translation: CSVEDSLAGGLGDTQYF.

The chain employs TRBV7-6 and TRBJ2-3; D gene ambiguous. The CDR3 runs to 14 residues. V lost 1 base, J lost 0 bases, and 5 bases lay in between. Germline CDR1 and CDR2: SGHVS and FNYEAQ. The chain's CDR3 is CASSLVTSTDTQYF. CDR3 DNA: TGTGCCAGCAGCTTAGTGACTAGCACAGATACGCAGTATTTT.

The chain couples TRBV18 to TRBJ2-7; 9 nucleotides line up with TRBD1. The trim removed 6 bases at V and 2 bases at J, leaving 8 bases unmatched. CDR3 length: 15 amino acids. Germline V gene lookup returns CDR1 KGHSH and CDR2 LQKENI. The CDR3 DNA sequence: TGTGCCAGCTCCTTGTACAGGGGGCCCACCTACGAGCAGTACTTC. This codes for CASSLYRGPTYEQYF. Using reference TRBV18 and TRBJ2-7 for the parts outside the CDR3, the full variable domain is NAGVMQNPRHLVRRRGQEARLRCSPMKGHSHVYWYRQLPEEGLKFMVYLQKENIIDESGMPKERFSAEFPKEGPSILRIQQVVRGDSAAYFCASSLYRGPTYEQYFGPGTRLTVT.

This chain joins TRBV5-6 and TRBJ2-2, with D perhaps matching TRBD2 (5 bases). The CDR3 extends over 15 amino acids. Per germline, CDR1 SGHDT and CDR2 YYEEEE. V was shortened by 2 bases and J by 6 bases, with 14 bases between the two germline ends. CDR3 sequence (DNA): TGTGCCAGCAGCTTCCGGGGTGTGGGTTCCGGGGAGCTGTTTTTT. Its translation is CASSFRGVGSGELFF.

This chain links TRBV5-6 with TRBJ2-6; 12 bases are shared with TRBD2. The trim removed 4 bases at V and 0 bases at J, leaving 5 bases unmatched. The germline V gene encodes CDR1 SGHDT and CDR2 YYEEEE. This CDR3 has 18 amino acids. In nucleotides, the CDR3 is TGTGCCAGCAGCCGAGGACTAGCGGGGCCCTCTGGGGCCAACGTCCTGACTTTC. It translates to CASSRGLAGPSGANVLTF.

This rearrangement joins TRBV5-1 to TRBJ2-1, with 8 bases fitting TRBD2. Trimming took 0 bases from V and 3 from J; bases not matched to a gene: 11. This CDR3 has 18 residues. CDR1 is SGHRS, CDR2 YFSETQ, per germline. The CDR3 bases are TGCGCCAGCAGCTTGGCCAATGCGGGGGGTTCTATCTACAATGAGCAGTTCTTC. It specifies CASSLANAGGSIYNEQFF.

This chain uses TRBV5-8 with TRBJ1-2; a possible D gene is TRBD1 (6 bases). The germline CDR1 and CDR2 sequences are SGHTS and YDEGEE. The CDR3 contains 11 residues. The CDR3 bases are TGTGCGACAGGCATCAACTATGGCTACACCTTC. Protein sequence: CATGINYGYTF.

In its sample, this clone was seen a few times. This chain's CDR3 is CASSPEGAPRDNQPQHF. DNA of the CDR3: TGTGCCAGCAGCCCCGAGGGGGCTCCCCGGGACAATCAGCCCCAGCATTTT. The chain couples TRBV11-2 to TRBJ1-5, with 7 positions matching TRBD1. The CDR3 is 17 amino acids. Germline CDR1 reads SGHAT; CDR2 reads FQNNGV. The V segment lost 5 bases and the J segment 3 bases; nucleotides outside the gene matches: 13.

This clone was observed a handful of times. This sequence joins TRBV10-1 and TRBJ1-2; no clear D gene. The V and J ends lost 3 bases and 1 base respectively, with 3 bases between them. The CDR3 spans 12 residues. Germline loops: CDR1 WNHNN, CDR2 SYGVQD (reference sequence). The CDR3 reads CASSDNNYGYTF. The CDR3 bases are TGCGCCAGCAGTGACAATAACTATGGCTACACCTTC.

This chain uses TRBV10-3 with TRBJ2-7; 12 bases are shared with TRBD2. This CDR3 is built from 15 residues. V dropped 4 bases and J dropped 4; count of bases not matched to a gene: 5. The germline V gene has CDR1 ENHRY and CDR2 SYGVKD. The DNA of the CDR3 is TGTGCCATCAGTGCCCCGACTAGCGGGAGTTACGAGCAGTACTTC. It is translated as CAISAPTSGSYEQYF.

This sequence joins TRBV9 and TRBJ2-2, with D perhaps TRBD1 (5 bases). The CDR3 is made up of 16 amino acids. V gave up 3 bases and J gave up 2 bases, with 14 bases separating them. Germline V gene lookup returns CDR1 SGDLS and CDR2 YYNGEE. DNA of the CDR3: TGTGCCAGCAGCGACGACCAAGGGGTCAACACCGGGGAGCTGTTTTTT. It yields the protein CASSDDQGVNTGELFF.

The rearrangement links TRBV27 to TRBJ2-3; maybe TRBD2 (5 bases). The germline gives CDR1 MNHEY, CDR2 SMNVEV (reference sequence). Trimming pared 4 bases from V and 0 bases from J, leaving 14 bases between. The CDR3 covers 16 residues. The CDR3 protein is CASSSPLTRSTDTQYF. CDR3 sequence (DNA): TGTGCCAGCAGTTCCCCTCTTACTAGAAGCACAGATACGCAGTATTTT.